The subject of this entry is one T cell receptor beta chain. The antigen is not known. The repertoire was sequenced with immunoSEQ multiplex PCR; TCRdb's copy has only in-frame clones and lacks some. The sample has over 85,000 clones; approximately 80% are singletons. The length of the CDR3 is 17 residues. V was pared by 0 bases and J by 5 bases, with 8 bases of the junction left unmatched. The germline gives CDR1 LGHNA, CDR2 YNFKEQ. The data derive from a study of radiotherapy plus CTLA-4 blockade in lung cancer. Findings of the study overall: Researchers report tumor-derived TCR clones expanding in blood after radiotherapy plus ipilimumab.

With ipilimumab providing CTLA-4 blockade, focal radiation was administered to patients who had chemo-refractory metastatic non-small-cell lung cancer. Here the sequenced sample was peripheral blood, taken from a patient treated with radiotherapy plus ipilimumab. The TCR comes from a human donor with non-small cell lung cancer that progressed on radiotherapy plus ipilimumab. The chain joins TRBV4-2 to TRBJ2-5; the match to TRBD2 covers 11 bases. Here the CDR3 reads CASSQEWLAGGGETQYF. The CDR3 DNA reads TGTGCCAGCAGCCAAGAATGGCTAGCGGGAGGAGGGGAGACCCAGTACTTC.